Reported below is one T cell receptor beta chain. The sample originates from a study of blood T cell repertoires in COVID-19. Whole-study context: The samples span acute and convalescent COVID-19 from the United States, Italy and Spain. T cells, B-cell-depleted T cells, or PBMCs provided the cDNA or gDNA that served as material.

CDR3 size: 16 residues. Germline V lookup: CDR1 MGHRA, CDR2 YSYEKL. Trimming stripped 0 bases from V and 3 bases from J, with 13 bases between. Source study methods: Reference gene primers were amplified, and this amplification served to estimate nucleated cell counts. Data came from immunoSEQ multiplex PCR; TCRdb stores just in-frame clones and leaves some out. V and J calls plus clone size are reproduced from that table; the DNA served to infer D and trimming. The data show around 190,000 clones, about four fifths seen once. The sample taken for sequencing was peripheral blood. The TCR sequence derives from a human donor in a cohort sampled during active COVID-19. The chain links TRBV4-1 to TRBJ2-3, with a possible D match to TRBD2 (6 bases). The CDR3 loop reads CASSQDDAGLTDTQYF. The CDR3 DNA reads TGCGCCAGCAGCCAAGATGATGCGGGGTTAACAGATACGCAGTATTTT.